The present T cell receptor (beta chain) was sequenced within a study of shared clonotypes between healthy human individuals. CDR1 is MDHEN, CDR2 SYDVKM, per germline. The CDR3 is 16 amino acids. V was clipped by 6 bases and J by 2 bases; unmatched bases: 4. Data came from immunoSEQ multiplex PCR; TCRdb stores just in-frame clones and leaves some out. The table lists hundreds of thousands of clones, less than 98% of them singletons. Material: naive CD4+ T cells sorted from blood. Subset noted: CD45RA+ positively selected. This chain connects TRBV28 to TRBJ2-3; 14 nucleotides agree with TRBD2. This clonotype was obtained from a woman under 40 in good health. The CDR3 region has the DNA TGTGCCAGCAGGAAGGGACTAGCGGGAGCCACAGATACGCAGTATTTT. The encoded protein is CASRKGLAGATDTQYF.